These 18 T cell receptor beta chains were sequenced from one sample in a study of T cells after yellow fever vaccination (dated by TCRdb to about 2019). The sample's treatment or condition, from its label and the paper: live attenuated yellow fever vaccine strain. Receptor amplification or capture employed 5' RACE. Sequencing was performed on an Illumina NovaSeq 6000. TCRdb reprocessing: public reads trimmed at Q25 with fastp, clones called with MiXCR, in-frame beta chains kept. Rows matching on CDR3 protein sequence are summarized as one entry with the most common DNA and genes. The sample data list some 300,000 distinct CDR3 sequences, and under 9% of these were observed just once. The ten top clones hold 3% to 4% of the sample. This material consisted of CD4+ T cells sorted from PBMCs, taken 5 days after the yellow fever booster vaccination. The receptors were sampled from a man in his late teens or twenties who received the YFV17D yellow fever vaccine.

This clonotype was recorded a few times. V is TRBV5-1 and J is TRBJ1-2; the match to TRBD1 covers 7 bases. The CDR3 consists of 13 residues. Looked up from germline, CDR1 is SGHRS and CDR2 is YFSETQ. Trimming at V came to 4 bases and at J to 8 bases, leaving 8 bases not matched to a gene. The CDR3 protein is CASSATGSWGYTF. CDR3 nucleotide sequence: TGCGCCAGCAGCGCGACAGGGTCCTGGGGCTACACCTTC. The complete variable domain, with remaining parts taken from reference TRBV5-1 and TRBJ1-2, reads KAGVTQTPRYLIKTRGQQVTLSCSPISGHRSVSWYQQTPGQGLQFLFEYFSETQRNKGNFPGRFSGRQFSNSRSEMNVSTLELGDSALYLCASSATGSWGYTFGSGTRLTVV.

A few counts support this clonotype. This rearrangement joins TRBV20-1 to TRBJ1-4; D is ambiguous. Germline loops: CDR1 DFQATT, CDR2 SNEGSKA (reference sequence). This CDR3 has 12 residues. V gave up 0 bases and J gave up 5 bases, with 4 bases separating them. As DNA, the CDR3 is TGCAGTGCTAGAGATTTAAATGAAAAACTGTTTTTT. The encoded protein is CSARDLNEKLFF.

This clonotype has more than one count but fewer than ten. This chain joins TRBV7-2 and TRBJ2-1, with TRBD2 identical over 9 bases. This CDR3 has 15 residues. V shed 10 bases, J shed 0 bases, and the junction held 7 bases outside the gene matches. Germline V gives CDR1 SGHTA, CDR2 FQGNSA. The DNA of the CDR3 is TGTGCCATTCCCAGCGGGGGGAGCTCCTACAATGAGCAGTTCTTC. Its protein is CAIPSGGSSYNEQFF.

The sample holds many counts of this clonotype. This rearrangement joins TRBV7-2 to TRBJ2-3; 9 nucleotides line up with TRBD2. Trimming cost V 2 bases and J 4 bases; bases outside gene matches: 4. CDR1 and CDR2 (germline): SGHTA, FQGNSA. The CDR3 loop spans 15 amino acids. The CDR3 reads CASSLSGGIADTQYF. The DNA of the CDR3 is TGTGCCAGCAGCTTAAGCGGGGGGATCGCAGATACGCAGTATTTT.

This clonotype was counted between two and nine times. This rearrangement joins TRBV15 to TRBJ1-2, with TRBD1 matching over 7 bases. The germline CDR1 and CDR2 sequences are LNHNV and YYDKDF (reference sequence). Germline trimming cut 1 base from V and 4 bases from J; bases unmatched to any gene: 3. The CDR3 extends over 14 amino acids. The CDR3 DNA reads TGTGCCACCAGCAGAGGGGACAGTTCCTATGGCTACACCTTC. It yields the protein CATSRGDSSYGYTF.

This clonotype was recorded at least ten times. The genes are TRBV28 and TRBJ2-1; no definite D call. There are 12 residues in the CDR3. Germline values: CDR1 MDHEN, CDR2 SYDVKM. V gave up 5 bases and J gave up 9 bases, with 11 bases separating them. Here the CDR3 DNA reads TGTGCCAGCAGTACACCAGGACGTGAGCAGTTCTTC. Encoded protein: CASSTPGREQFF.

This clonotype was picked up a small number of times. The V gene is TRBV12-3 or TRBV12-4, the J gene TRBJ1-1, with D perhaps TRBD1 (5 bases). The CDR3 sequence is 17 residues long. Trimming pared 6 bases from V and 5 bases from J, leaving 25 bases between. The CDR3 DNA sequence: TGTGCCAGCAGCCCACCCTTCGGACACTTCAAAGGGACTGAAGCTTTCTTT. Residues: CASSPPFGHFKGTEAFF.

V gene TRBV20-1 combines with J gene TRBJ2-1; no reliable D call. The germline gives CDR1 DFQATT, CDR2 SNEGSKA (reference sequence). CDR3 length: 13 amino acids. Trimming took 1 base from V and 7 from J, leaving 11 bases between them. The chain's CDR3 is CSARVRTKNEQFF. CDR3 DNA sequence: TGCAGTGCTAGAGTAAGGACCAAAAATGAGCAGTTCTTC.

This clonotype was recorded a few times. The chain has TRBV15 and TRBJ1-1, with a weak D call TRBD1 (5 bases). This CDR3 comprises 14 residues. CDR1 is LNHNV, CDR2 YYDKDF, per germline (reference sequence). Between the trimmed V and J ends, which lost 3 bases and 1 base, there was a span of 9 bases. CDR3 protein: CATSRLTENTEAFF. CDR3 sequence (DNA): TGTGCCACCAGCAGGTTGACAGAGAACACTGAAGCTTTCTTT.

The chain combines TRBV4-1 with TRBJ2-3, with no clear D. The CDR3 is 15 amino acids. The germline V and J ends were trimmed by 4 bases and 1 base, with 12 bases remaining between them. In germline, CDR1 is MGHRA, CDR2 YSYEKL. DNA of the CDR3: TGCGCCAGCAGCCCCATTGGAGTAGGCACAGATACGCAGTATTTT. Its translation is CASSPIGVGTDTQYF.

This chain links TRBV20-1 with TRBJ1-1; D perhaps matches TRBD1 (6 bases). V lost 5 bases and J 2 bases, leaving 18 bases between the germline ends. This CDR3 region has 15 residues. Looked up from germline, CDR1 is DFQATT and CDR2 is SNEGSKA (reference sequence). CDR3 residues: CSAYDGGAGNTEAFF. In DNA, the CDR3 is TGCAGTGCTTACGACGGGGGGGCAGGCAACACTGAAGCTTTCTTT.

This clonotype was seen repeatedly, ten times or more. This sequence joins TRBV4-3 and TRBJ2-7, with 8 positions matching TRBD1. CDR3 size: 15 residues. J gave up 3 bases and V 9 bases, and 13 bases lay outside the gene matches. Germline lookup yields CDR1 LGHNA and CDR2 YSLEER. In nucleotides, the CDR3 is TGCGCCAGACCTTACGGGGGACAGGCTTACTACGAGCAGTACGTC. Protein product: CARPYGGQAYYEQYV.

This chain uses TRBV6-6 with TRBJ1-2, with D tentatively TRBD1 (5 bases). The CDR3 extends over 13 amino acids. Germline CDR1 reads MNHNY; CDR2 reads SVGAGI (reference sequence). The V end was cut by 5 bases, the J end by 6 bases, with 13 bases between. The CDR3 here is CASSPRERDGYTF. CDR3 coding DNA: TGTGCCAGCAGTCCCAGGGAGCGAGATGGCTACACCTTC.

This clonotype was detected a few times. The V call is TRBV19, the J call TRBJ1-1, with D perhaps TRBD1 (6 bases). Trimming left V 7 bases short and J 5 bases short, with 20 bases between. The CDR3 is 15 residues long. From germline, CDR1 is LNHDA and CDR2 SQIVND (reference sequence). CDR3 sequence: CASTSLDRYSTEAFF. The CDR3 coding sequence is TGTGCCAGTACCAGCCTCGACAGGTACTCTACTGAAGCTTTCTTT.

The sample holds many counts of this clonotype. The chain carries TRBV9 and TRBJ1-2; D may be TRBD1 (5 bases). The CDR3 sequence is 15 residues long. Germline lookup yields CDR1 SGDLS and CDR2 YYNGEE. Trimming left V 0 bases short and J 1 base short, with 10 bases between. DNA for the CDR3: TGTGCCAGCAGCGTAGGTTCCGGGGGTAACTATGGCTACACCTTC. This encodes CASSVGSGGNYGYTF.

This clonotype turned up a few times. J is TRBJ2-1 and V is TRBV20-1; 12 bases are shared with TRBD2. Germline V lookup: CDR1 DFQATT, CDR2 SNEGSKA (reference sequence). The CDR3 loop spans 14 amino acids. The V and J ends lost 6 bases and 13 bases, in that order; junction bases with no gene match: 13. The CDR3 DNA reads TGCAGTGCCCCGACTAGCGGGGGCCAGACCCCTCAGTTCTTC. This codes for CSAPTSGGQTPQFF.

Remarks on this clonotype: Lacking the conserved final phenylalanine or tryptophan, this CDR3 likely reflects a read error. The chain couples TRBV6-8 to TRBJ2-7; TRBD1 matches at 7 bases. In germline, CDR1 is MNHGY, CDR2 SAAAGT. The CDR3 is made up of 14 amino acids. V gave up 4 bases and J gave up 3 bases; unmatched junction bases: 6. CDR3 in amino acids: CASSLPGQRYEQYL. In DNA, the CDR3 is TGTGCCAGCAGTTTACCGGGACAGCGCTACGAGCAGTACCTC.

This clonotype was detected only a few times. The chain employs TRBV7-9 and TRBJ2-1; perhaps TRBD2 as D (5 bases). The CDR3 sequence is 13 residues long. The germline CDR1 and CDR2 sequences are SEHNR and FQNEAQ (reference sequence). Trimming left V 2 bases short and J 8 bases short, with 10 bases between. In nucleotides, the CDR3 is TGTGCCAGCAGCTTAAACTCGAGGGATGAGCAGTTCTTC. Protein sequence: CASSLNSRDEQFF.